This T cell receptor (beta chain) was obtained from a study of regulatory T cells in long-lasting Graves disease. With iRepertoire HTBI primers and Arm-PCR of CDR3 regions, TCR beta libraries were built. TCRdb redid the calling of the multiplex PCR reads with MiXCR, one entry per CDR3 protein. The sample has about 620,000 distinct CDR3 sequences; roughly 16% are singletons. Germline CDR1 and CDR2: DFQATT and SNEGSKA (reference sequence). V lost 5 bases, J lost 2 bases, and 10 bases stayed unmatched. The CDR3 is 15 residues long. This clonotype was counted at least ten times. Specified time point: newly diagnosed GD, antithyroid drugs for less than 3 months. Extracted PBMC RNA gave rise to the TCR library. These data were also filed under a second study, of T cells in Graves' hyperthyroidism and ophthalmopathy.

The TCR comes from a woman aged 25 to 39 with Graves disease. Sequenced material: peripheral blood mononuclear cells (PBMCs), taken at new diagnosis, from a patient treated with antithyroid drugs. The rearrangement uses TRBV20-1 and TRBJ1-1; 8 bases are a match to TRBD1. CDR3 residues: CSAGQGSRGNTEAFF. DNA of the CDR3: TGCAGTGCTGGACAGGGTTCCCGTGGTAACACTGAAGCTTTCTTT.